The clone carrying this T cell receptor beta chain has only a few counts. Its antigen is unidentified. This entry belongs to a study of tumor-infiltrating lymphocytes in localized non-small cell lung cancer. Study information: Some samples were collected after neoadjuvant chemotherapy; smokers, never-smokers and several histologies were included. Study-level results: Tumor T-cell fraction was not associated with recurrence-free survival.

Sequencing used immunoSEQ multiplex PCR; TCRdb keeps in-frame clones, though not all of them. The sample consists of fewer than 20,000 clones, around 76% of them appearing once. V lost 0 bases and J 5 bases, leaving 6 bases between the germline ends. This CDR3 is built from 13 residues. In germline, CDR1 is SGDLS, CDR2 YYNGEE. This chain joins TRBV9 and TRBJ1-5; D call uncertain. The clonotype comes from a human donor with non-small cell lung cancer. Sequencing used lung tumor tissue. Written as DNA, the CDR3 is TGTGCCAGCAGCGTAGATCATGATCAGCCCCAGCATTTT. Protein sequence: CASSVDHDQPQHF.